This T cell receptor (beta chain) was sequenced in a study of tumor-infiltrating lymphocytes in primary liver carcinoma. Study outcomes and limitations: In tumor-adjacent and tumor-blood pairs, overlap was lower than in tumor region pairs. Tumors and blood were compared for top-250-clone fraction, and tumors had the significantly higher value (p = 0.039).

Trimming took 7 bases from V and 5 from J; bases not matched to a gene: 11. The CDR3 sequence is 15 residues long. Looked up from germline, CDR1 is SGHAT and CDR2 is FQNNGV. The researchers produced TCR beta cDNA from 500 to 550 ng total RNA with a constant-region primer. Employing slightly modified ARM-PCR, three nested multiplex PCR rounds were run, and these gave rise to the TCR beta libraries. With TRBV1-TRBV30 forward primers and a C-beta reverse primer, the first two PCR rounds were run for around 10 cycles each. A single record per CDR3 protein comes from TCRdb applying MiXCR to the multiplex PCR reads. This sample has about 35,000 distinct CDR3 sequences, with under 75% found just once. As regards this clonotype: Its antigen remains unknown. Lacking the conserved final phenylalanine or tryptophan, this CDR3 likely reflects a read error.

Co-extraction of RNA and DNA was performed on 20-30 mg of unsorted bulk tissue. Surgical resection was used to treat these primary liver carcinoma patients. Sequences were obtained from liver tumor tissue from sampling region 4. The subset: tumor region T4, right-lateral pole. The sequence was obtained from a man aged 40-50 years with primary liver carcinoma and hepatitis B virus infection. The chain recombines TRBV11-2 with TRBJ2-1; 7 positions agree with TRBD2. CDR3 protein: CASNFSGPLDNEQFL. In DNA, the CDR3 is TGTGCCAGCAACTTTAGCGGGCCACTCGACAATGAGCAGTTCCTA.